This T cell receptor (beta chain) emerged from a study of cytomegalovirus exposure and HLA in healthy donors. Study-wide results and limits: A later analysis reportedly found that, within productive TCRs, an Asian-associated ancestry cluster had fewer N-insertions than the mean observed across the approximately 660 donors. In terms of immune exposure information, only CMV serostatus was available.

In the PCR, 60 Vbeta and 13 Jbeta primers were used. Some clones are missing from TCRdb's copy, which holds only in-frame ones; the method was immunoSEQ multiplex PCR. The sample yields around 130,000 clones, about 76% seen once. Concerning this clone: Its specificity is unknown.

Input material: PBMCs. The clonotype comes from a middle-aged man in good health and CMV-seropositive.

The CDR3 loop reads CASRQGPPADTQYF. DNA of the CDR3: TGTGCCAGCAGGCAGGGCCCCCCTGCAGATACGCAGTATTTT. The V call is TRBV21-1, the J call TRBJ2-3; TRBD1, the table's D call, was not compared with the DNA. TRBV21-1 is flagged as a pseudogene. This CDR3 is built from 14 residues.